These T cell receptor beta chains were read from a single sample in a study of blood T cell repertoires in COVID-19. The table came from immunoSEQ multiplex PCR; TCRdb's copy has only in-frame clones and leaves some out. The sample has about 130,000 clones; approximately 83% are singletons. The source material was peripheral blood. The origin of the receptors is an elderly man with active or convalescent COVID-19. Both conserved end residues are part of each CDR3. A D gene is named only where the DNA matches it firmly. Clone sizes are given selectively: once, few, many, or a class where the clone is expanded.

>-|-|13|TRBJ1-4|TRBV24-1
CATSEGAREKLFF
TGTGCCACCAGTGAGGGGGCGAGGGAAAAACTGTTTTTT
>-|TRBD1|14|TRBJ1-6|TRBV30
CAWTRGTGNSPLHF
TGTGCCTGGACCAGAGGGACAGGGAATTCACCCCTCCACTTT
>-|TRBD2|15|TRBJ2-1|TRBV30
CAWTPTWDYRNEQFF
TGTGCCTGGACCCCTACCTGGGACTACCGCAATGAGCAGTTCTTC
>-|-|12|TRBJ2-1|TRBV9
CASSGWTNEQFF
TGTGCCAGCAGCGGCTGGACTAATGAGCAGTTCTTC
>-|-|16|TRBJ1-3|TRBV7-9
CASSLGGRRGGNTIYF
TGTGCCAGCAGCTTAGGGGGCAGGCGTGGAGGAAACACCATATATTTT
>-|TRBD1|13|TRBJ1-2|TRBV12-3/TRBV12-4
CASSPGGYYGYTF
TGTGCCAGCAGTCCAGGGGGCTACTATGGCTACACCTTC
>-|-|15|TRBJ2-1|TRBV5-1
CASSPTTSSYNEQFF
TGCGCCAGCAGCCCCACCACGAGCTCCTACAATGAGCAGTTCTTC
>-|TRBD1|13|TRBJ2-5|TRBV7-2
CASSFDRAKTQYF
TGTGCCAGCAGCTTTGACAGGGCCAAGACCCAGTACTTC
>many|TRBD1|12|TRBJ1-2|TRBV5-1
CASSQGEYGYTF
TGCGCCAGCAGCCAGGGGGAATATGGCTACACCTTC
>-|-|14|TRBJ2-1|TRBV6-1
CASSEMRERNEQFF
TGTGCCAGCAGTGAAATGAGGGAGCGCAATGAGCAGTTCTTC
>once|TRBD1|15|TRBJ2-5|TRBV3-1/TRBV3-2
CASSQLGTGLETQYF
TGTGCCAGCAGTCAGCTAGGGACAGGGCTAGAGACCCAGTACTTC
>-|-|13|TRBJ2-2|TRBV2
CASRTLNTGELFF
TGTGCCAGCCGGACACTGAACACCGGGGAGCTGTTTTTT
>-|-|13|TRBJ1-2|TRBV24-1
CATSEEGNYGYTF
TGTGCCACCAGTGAAGAGGGTAACTATGGCTACACCTTC
>few|-|14|TRBJ1-6|TRBV2
CASNPGSYNSPLHF
TGTGCCAGCAATCCGGGCTCCTATAATTCACCCCTCCACTTT
>-|TRBD1|18|TRBJ1-5|TRBV23-1
CASSQRRAKKQGNQPQHF
TGCGCCAGCAGTCAACGAAGGGCTAAAAAACAGGGGAATCAGCCCCAGCATTTT
>-|-|16|TRBJ2-6|TRBV7-9
CASSLEGLMGANVLTF
TGTGCCAGCAGCTTAGAGGGGCTAATGGGGGCCAACGTCCTGACTTTC
>-|TRBD1|15|TRBJ1-6|TRBV7-9
CASSPQGGSNSPLHF
TGTGCCAGCAGCCCTCAGGGGGGCTCGAATTCACCCCTCCACTTT
>-|-|13|TRBJ1-6|TRBV12-3/TRBV12-4
CASSLGGVSSLHF
TGTGCCAGCAGTTTAGGGGGGGTTTCATCCCTCCACTTT
>-|-|14|TRBJ2-3|TRBV5-1
CASSNGGPGYTQYF
TGCGCCAGCAGCAACGGGGGGCCAGGGTATACGCAGTATTTT
>-|-|13|TRBJ2-1|TRBV2
CASSEEGVGEQFF
TGTGCCAGCAGTGAAGAGGGGGTTGGAGAGCAGTTCTTC
>-|-|12|TRBJ1-2|TRBV5-6
CASSASSYGYTF
TGTGCCAGCAGCGCATCCAGCTATGGCTACACCTTC
>-|TRBD2|15|TRBJ2-7|TRBV6-5
CASSYSGGRAYEQYF
TGTGCCAGCAGTTACTCGGGCGGGAGGGCCTACGAGCAGTACTTC
>-|TRBD1|16|TRBJ2-3|TRBV6-1
CASSDRGQPSTDTQYF
TGTGCCAGCAGTGACAGGGGACAGCCGAGCACAGATACGCAGTATTTT
>-|-|15|TRBJ2-2|TRBV5-4
CASSGPFGDTGELFF
TGTGCCAGCAGCGGTCCCTTCGGGGACACCGGGGAGCTGTTTTTT
>-|-|13|TRBJ1-2|TRBV7-3
CASSSGSNYGYTF
TGTGCCAGCAGCTCAGGGTCTAACTATGGCTACACCTTC
>-|-|14|TRBJ2-1|TRBV5-4
CASSLAGSYNEQFF
TGTGCCAGCAGCTTGGCGGGCTCCTACAATGAGCAGTTCTTC
>-|-|14|TRBJ1-4|TRBV7-9
CASSPSGANEKLFF
TGTGCCAGCAGCCCTTCAGGTGCTAATGAAAAACTGTTTTTT
>-|TRBD1|16|TRBJ2-3|TRBV19
CASSRDRGSSTDTQYF
TGTGCCAGTAGCCGGGACAGGGGTTCTAGCACAGATACGCAGTATTTT
>-|TRBD1|14|TRBJ2-1|TRBV27
CASSARDSFNEQFF
TGTGCCAGCAGTGCCCGGGACAGCTTCAATGAGCAGTTCTTC
>-|-|13|TRBJ2-1|TRBV5-4
CASSSAGRNEQFF
TGTGCCAGCAGCTCGGCAGGGAGGAATGAGCAGTTCTTC
>few|-|15|TRBJ2-5|TRBV5-6
CASSFPSAGLESQYF
TGTGCCAGCAGCTTCCCGTCCGCGGGGCTGGAGAGCCAGTACTTC
>-|-|11|TRBJ2-5|TRBV20-1
CSVYPEETQYF
TGCAGTGTCTACCCGGAGGAGACCCAGTACTTC
>-|TRBD2|12|TRBJ2-7|TRBV30
CAWSRGGYEQYF
TGTGCCTGGAGTCGGGGGGGTTACGAGCAGTACTTC
>-|-|15|TRBJ1-4|TRBV9
CASSVGTASGEKLFF
TGTGCCAGCAGCGTAGGGACGGCCTCGGGGGAAAAACTGTTTTTT
>-|TRBD1|15|TRBJ1-5|TRBV2
CASSWDRGSNQPQHF
TGTGCCAGCAGTTGGGACAGGGGTAGCAATCAGCCCCAGCATTTT
>-|-|13|TRBJ1-6|TRBV6-5
CASYRAKNSPLHF
TGTGCCAGTTACAGGGCTAAGAATTCACCCCTCCACTTT
>once|-|14|TRBJ1-4|TRBV30
CAWSIRGGSEKLFF
TGTGCCTGGAGTATAAGGGGAGGCTCTGAAAAACTGTTTTTT
>-|-|11|TRBJ2-1|TRBV20-1
CSPKQANEQFF
TGCAGTCCCAAACAGGCCAATGAGCAGTTCTTC
>-|TRBD1|15|TRBJ2-7|TRBV27
CASMARTGVVNEQYF
TGTGCCAGCATGGCCCGGACAGGGGTTGTCAACGAGCAGTACTTC
>-|TRBD1|14|TRBJ2-5|TRBV7-8
CASSLRDRGETQYF
TGTGCCAGCAGCTTAAGGGACAGGGGTGAGACCCAGTACTTC
>-|-|15|TRBJ1-1|TRBV18
CASSPLETANTEAFF
TGTGCCAGCTCACCGCTTGAGACAGCGAACACTGAAGCTTTCTTT
>-|-|11|TRBJ1-2|TRBV30
CAWTEDYGYTF
TGTGCCTGGACCGAGGACTATGGCTACACCTTC
>-|-|19|TRBJ2-1|TRBV1
CTSSQSVDSMTSENNEQFF
TGCACCAGCAGCCAAAGTGTCGATTCGATGACTAGCGAAAACAATGAGCAGTTCTTC
>-|-|12|TRBJ1-2|TRBV4-3
CASSQGGIGYTF
TGCGCCAGCAGCCAAGGGGGCATTGGCTACACCTTC
>-|-|14|TRBJ1-2|TRBV7-9
CASSLSAQVHGYTF
TGTGCCAGCAGCTTATCGGCGCAGGTACATGGCTACACCTTC
>-|TRBD2|14|TRBJ2-7|TRBV24-1
CATSEGLAVSEQYF
TGTGCCACCAGTGAGGGACTAGCGGTCTCCGAGCAGTACTTC
>-|-|13|TRBJ1-2|TRBV27
CASRITGSYGYTF
TGTGCCAGTCGTATTACAGGGTCCTATGGCTACACCTTC
>once|-|14|TRBJ1-2|TRBV9
CASSVGYTNYGYTF
TGTGCCAGCAGCGTAGGATACACCAACTATGGCTACACCTTC
>-|-|9|TRBJ2-7|TRBV7-3
CAIAYEQYF
TGTGCCATAGCCTACGAGCAGTACTTC
>-|TRBD1|13|TRBJ1-6|TRBV28
CASRGQGESPLHF
TGTGCCAGCAGAGGACAGGGCGAATCACCCCTCCACTTT